Listed here are 19 T cell receptor beta chains from one sample, sequenced in a study of T cells in Graves' hyperthyroidism and ophthalmopathy. Researchers amplified the TCR beta CDR3 regions from RNA transcripts. During a first-round RT-PCR of the TCR CDR3, the HTBI primer set was used. MiXCR, run by TCRdb on the multiplex PCR reads, gives a single entry per CDR3 protein. Here the sample spans 400,000 to 500,000 distinct CDR3 sequences, 13% to 15% being singletons. Sequenced sample: blood. Receptors were obtained from a woman between 18 and 29 years old with Graves' hyperthyroidism.

Ten or more counts support this clonotype. The chain carries TRBV20-1 and TRBJ2-5; the D gene is possibly TRBD2 (6 bases). The CDR3 covers 13 residues. Germline assignment: CDR1 DFQATT and CDR2 SNEGSKA (reference sequence). With 6 bases removed from V and 5 bases from J, the gap between germline ends came to 16 bases. The CDR3 region is CSARLGAGETQYF. The CDR3 DNA is TGCAGTGCACGTCTAGGTGCGGGGGAGACCCAGTACTTC.

This clonotype was observed many times. V usage is TRBV27 and J usage is TRBJ2-7; D gene unclear. V was shortened by 4 bases and J by 0 bases, with 13 bases between the two germline ends. Germline CDR1 MNHEY, CDR2 SMNVEV (reference sequence). The CDR3 is made up of 15 amino acids. The CDR3 DNA follows: TGTGCCAGCAGTTCCCACAGAGCTGTCTCCTACGAGCAGTACTTC. This codes for CASSSHRAVSYEQYF.

This clonotype occurred a few times. The chain couples TRBV20-1 to TRBJ2-1; D tentatively fits TRBD1 or TRBD2 (8 bases each). The V gene lost 1 base and the J gene lost 8 bases, with 30 bases spanning the gap. The germline V gene has CDR1 DFQATT and CDR2 SNEGSKA (reference sequence). The CDR3 has 19 residues. As DNA, the CDR3 is TGCAGTGCTAGAGGCCCCGGACAGGGAATGAGCGGGAGTTTCGATGAGCAGTTCTTC. Amino acid sequence: CSARGPGQGMSGSFDEQFF.

As concerns this clonotype: Being one base from a much bigger clone, this may be a read error. The V and J genes are TRBV15 and TRBJ1-1; D remains ambiguous. The CDR3 covers 12 residues. Germline V gene data show CDR1 as LNHNV and CDR2 as YYDKDF (reference sequence). CDR3 in amino acids: CATSSLNTEVFF. The CDR3 coding sequence is TGTGCCACCAGTTCCTTGAACACTGAAGTTTTCTTT.

This clonotype appeared once. In DNA, the CDR3 is TGCAGTGCGCCGACTAGCGGGGGCTACGAGCAGTACTTC. Residues: CSAPTSGGYEQYF. The V gene is TRBV20-1, the J gene TRBJ2-7, with TRBD2 matching over 12 bases. The V segment lost 6 bases and the J segment 3 bases; nucleotides outside the gene matches: 3. CDR1 is DFQATT and CDR2 is SNEGSKA in the germline V gene (reference sequence). The CDR3 covers 13 residues.

At least ten counts were recorded for this clonotype. This rearrangement joins TRBV7-9 to TRBJ1-1; D not resolved. This CDR3 contains 16 residues. The germline gives CDR1 SEHNR, CDR2 FQNEAQ (reference sequence). V lost 0 bases and J 1 base, leaving 12 bases between the germline ends. The CDR3 DNA is TGTGCCAGCAGCTTAGCGGCCCAGGCCCCGAACACTGAAGCTTTCTTT. The encoded protein is CASSLAAQAPNTEAFF.

This clonotype appeared many times. V is TRBV7-8 and J is TRBJ1-1; unclear D gene. This CDR3 contains 15 residues. Trimming shortened V by 2 bases and J by 3 bases, and 13 bases separated the two germline ends. Per the germline V gene, CDR1 is SGHVS and CDR2 is FQNEAQ. CDR3 in DNA: TGTGCCAGCAGCTTAACCCCAGGCCCAGACACTGAAGCTTTCTTT. Amino acid sequence: CASSLTPGPDTEAFF. The entire variable domain, with the rest obtained from reference TRBV7-8 and TRBJ1-1, is as follows: GAGVSQSPRYKVAKRGQDVALRCDPISGHVSLFWYQQALGQGPEFLTYFQNEAQLDKSGLPSDRFFAERPEGSVSTLKIQRTQQEDSAVYLCASSLTPGPDTEAFFGQGTRLTVV.

This clonotype appeared many times. CDR3 in DNA: TGCAGTGCTAGCAGCCTCCTGGAGGTGAACACTGAAGCTTTCTTT. It translates to CSASSLLEVNTEAFF. The V and J genes are TRBV20-1 and TRBJ1-1; no reliable D call. CDR3 length: 15 residues. The germline V gene encodes CDR1 DFQATT and CDR2 SNEGSKA (reference sequence). V lost 3 bases to trimming and J lost 0 bases, with 14 bases between them.

V gene TRBV6-1 combines with J gene TRBJ1-5; perhaps TRBD1 as D (5 bases). This CDR3 region has 13 residues. Germline assignment: CDR1 MNHNS and CDR2 SASEGT. V was clipped by 6 bases and J by 9 bases, with 15 bases between them. The CDR3 protein is CASRPGGDGPQHF. The CDR3 nucleotides are TGTGCCAGCAGACCGGGGGGGGATGGGCCCCAGCATTTT.

In its sample, this clonotype was seen many times. The chain links TRBV27 to TRBJ2-7; D is unresolved. Germline V CDR1 and CDR2: MNHEY, SMNVEV (reference sequence). The CDR3 length is 13 residues. Trimming removed 3 bases at V and 1 base at J, with 7 bases between. The CDR3 sequence: CASSFGPSYEQYF. The DNA for the CDR3 is TGTGCCAGCAGTTTCGGGCCTTCCTACGAGCAGTACTTC.

This clonotype was seen more than once but under ten times. The chain has TRBV9 and TRBJ1-3; D is possibly TRBD1 (5 bases). Trimming cost V 8 bases and J 1 base, with 10 bases left between them. The CDR3 has 13 amino acids. Germline-derived CDR1 and CDR2 are SGDLS and YYNGEE. The CDR3 DNA reads as TGTGCCAGTGCGGGGGAATCTGGAAACACCATATATTTT. Its translation is CASAGESGNTIYF.

The table lists this clonotype with many counts. This chain joins TRBV2 and TRBJ1-5; tentative D call: TRBD1 (6 bases). V was cut by 11 bases and J by 3 bases, with 11 bases left in between. Germline lookup yields CDR1 SNHLY and CDR2 FYNNEI. The CDR3 consists of 12 residues. The CDR3 bases are TGTGCCGAGGGGGTGAACAATCAGCCCCAGCATTTT. It yields the protein CAEGVNNQPQHF.

This clonotype came up many times. The chain links TRBV11-3 to TRBJ2-5; D is perhaps TRBD1 (6 bases). This CDR3 has 13 amino acids. Germline V gene data show CDR1 as SGHNT and CDR2 as YENEEA. The V end lost 9 bases, the J end lost 3 bases, and 14 bases lay between the germline ends. The CDR3 DNA is TGTGCCAGTAAACAGGGCCTGAAAGAGACCCAGTACTTC. Amino acid sequence: CASKQGLKETQYF.

This clonotype was detected many times. This chain's CDR3 is CASSPRDLNTEAFF. The CDR3 DNA sequence: TGTGCCAGCTCACCAAGGGACTTGAACACTGAAGCTTTCTTT. The chain joins TRBV18 to TRBJ1-1; tentatively, D is TRBD1 (5 bases). The length of the CDR3 is 14 residues. Trimming shortened V by 2 bases and J by 0 bases, and 7 bases separated the two germline ends. Germline V lookup: CDR1 KGHSH, CDR2 LQKENI.

This clonotype appeared many times. The J gene is TRBJ1-2, the V gene TRBV12-3 or TRBV12-4; D not certain. Deletions cut 8 bases from V and 4 bases from J, with 17 bases between. The CDR3 is 14 amino acids. CDR3 sequence (DNA): TGTGCCAGCGGATTGCGTGAGGATAGCTATGGCTACACCTTC. Translated, it gives CASGLREDSYGYTF.

In its sample, this clonotype was seen a few times. This chain connects TRBV2 to TRBJ2-4, with D tentatively TRBD2 (6 bases). Trimming took 2 bases from V and 8 from J, leaving 19 bases between them. This CDR3 contains 16 residues. Germline lookup yields CDR1 SNHLY and CDR2 FYNNEI. Written as DNA, the CDR3 is TGTGCCAGCAGTGAAAAGGGTCGGGCTAGCGAGGACATTCAGTACTTC. It yields the protein CASSEKGRASEDIQYF.

The gene calls are TRBV5-1 and TRBJ2-7; TRBD1 matches at 9 bases. Germline V CDR1 and CDR2: SGHRS, YFSETQ. CDR3 length equals 15 residues. V trimming: 4 bases; J trimming: 6 bases; junction bases outside the gene matches: 11. CDR3 nucleotides: TGCGCCAGCAGCCCTTCTGGGGGACAGGGAGGCGAGCAGTACGTC. Translating gives CASSPSGGQGGEQYV.

The chain couples TRBV29-1 to TRBJ1-5, with a weak D call TRBD1 (5 bases). CDR1 is SQVTM, CDR2 ANQGSEA, per germline. This CDR3 has 13 amino acids. V gave up 5 bases and J gave up 1 base, with 9 bases separating them. The CDR3 coding sequence is TGCAGCGTTTTAGGACAAAGCAATCAGCCCCAGCATTTT. Amino acids: CSVLGQSNQPQHF.

This clonotype was counted ten times or more. The chain couples TRBV5-6 to TRBJ2-5; no firm D call. The length of the CDR3 is 17 residues. Germline values: CDR1 SGHDT, CDR2 YYEEEE. Trimming stripped 4 bases from V and 4 bases from J, with 23 bases between. The DNA of the CDR3 is TGTGCCAGCAGCCCAAACCCGGACCTGCCCCCACGAGAGACCCAGTACTTC. Its protein product is CASSPNPDLPPRETQYF.